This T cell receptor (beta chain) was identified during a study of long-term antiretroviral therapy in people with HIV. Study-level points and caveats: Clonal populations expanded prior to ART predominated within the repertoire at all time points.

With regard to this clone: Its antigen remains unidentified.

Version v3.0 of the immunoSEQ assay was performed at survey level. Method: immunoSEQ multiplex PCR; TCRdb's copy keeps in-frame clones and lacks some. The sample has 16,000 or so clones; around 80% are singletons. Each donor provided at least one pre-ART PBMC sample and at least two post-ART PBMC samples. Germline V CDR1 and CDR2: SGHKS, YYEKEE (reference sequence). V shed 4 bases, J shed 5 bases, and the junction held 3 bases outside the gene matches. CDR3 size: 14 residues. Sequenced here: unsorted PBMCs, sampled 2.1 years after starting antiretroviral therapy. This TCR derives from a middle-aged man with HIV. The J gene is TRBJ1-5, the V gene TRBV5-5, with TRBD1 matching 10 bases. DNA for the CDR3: TGTGCCAGCAGCCACGGGACAGGGGATCAGCCCCAGCATTTT. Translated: CASSHGTGDQPQHF. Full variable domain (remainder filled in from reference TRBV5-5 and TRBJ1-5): DAGVTQSPTHLIKTRGQQVTLRCSPISGHKSVSWYQQVLGQGPQFIFQYYEKEERGRGNFPDRFSARQFPNYSSELNVNALLLGDSALYLCASSHGTGDQPQHFGDGTRLSIL.